These 12 T cell receptor beta chains share one sample of origin, sequenced in a study of STAT5B mutations in CD4+ large granular lymphocyte leukemia. Sequencing used immunoSEQ multiplex PCR; TCRdb keeps in-frame clones, though not all of them. Here the sample spans tens of thousands of clones, roughly 76% being singletons. The sequenced sample consisted of CD4+ T cells from blood buffy coats. The receptors originated from a human donor in good health.

J is TRBJ2-7 and V is TRBV19, with 8 nucleotides matching TRBD2. The germline V gene encodes CDR1 LNHDA and CDR2 SQIVND (reference sequence). This CDR3 spans 12 amino acids. J lost 3 bases, V lost 9 bases, and 4 bases had no gene match. The CDR3 DNA follows: TGTGCCAGCCAGCGGGGGATCTACGAGCAGTACTTC. Protein: CASQRGIYEQYF.

The V call is TRBV4-3, the J call TRBJ2-3, with D unresolved. The CDR3 has 13 residues. Germline loops: CDR1 LGHNA, CDR2 YSLEER. The V gene lost 2 bases and the J gene lost 4 bases, with 7 bases spanning the gap. The DNA of the CDR3 is TGCGCCAGCAGCCAAACTGGATCAGATACGCAGTATTTT. Amino acids: CASSQTGSDTQYF.

This clone appeared a few times. This chain joins TRBV25-1 and TRBJ1-2; D remains ambiguous. The CDR3 loop spans 12 amino acids. The V and J ends lost 8 bases and 7 bases respectively, with 14 bases between them. In germline, CDR1 is MGHDK, CDR2 SYGVNS. In DNA, the CDR3 is TGTGCCAGCGGCGAACGTCGCCGTGGCTACACCTTC. Its translation: CASGERRRGYTF.

V gene TRBV7-2 combines with J gene TRBJ2-5, with D possibly called TRBD1 or TRBD2 (6 bases each). The CDR3 totals 16 residues. Germline V gene sequence: CDR1 SGHTA, CDR2 FQGNSA. V lost 3 bases and J 0 bases, leaving 14 bases between the germline ends. In DNA, the CDR3 is TGTGCCAGCAGCTTGGAGGGGGGACGGAACCAAGAGACCCAGTACTTC. This codes for CASSLEGGRNQETQYF.

The chain carries TRBV6-5 and TRBJ1-5, with D possibly TRBD1 on 5 matching bases. Germline V gives CDR1 MNHEY, CDR2 SVGAGI. This CDR3 contains 13 residues. Trimming left V 5 bases short and J 7 bases short, with 12 bases between. This CDR3 is CASSRGGGQPQHF. CDR3 sequence (DNA): TGTGCCAGCAGTCGCGGCGGGGGACAGCCCCAGCATTTT.

The chain employs TRBV29-1 and TRBJ1-2; perhaps TRBD1 as D (6 bases). Trimming removed 0 bases at V and 2 bases at J, with 13 bases between. Germline V gene data show CDR1 as SQVTM and CDR2 as ANQGSEA. The CDR3 runs 15 residues. The CDR3 sequence is CSVEDHNRENYGYTF. For the CDR3, the DNA is TGCAGCGTTGAAGATCATAACAGGGAGAACTATGGCTACACCTTC.

This chain uses TRBV6-1 with TRBJ2-1; the D call may be TRBD1 or TRBD2 (5 bases each). The CDR3 is made up of 14 amino acids. The ends were cut back, 7 bases at V and 0 bases at J, with 10 bases in the middle. Germline assignment: CDR1 MNHNS and CDR2 SASEGT. The CDR3 loop reads CASTRDRSYNEQFF. As DNA, the CDR3 is TGTGCCAGCACTCGGGACCGCTCCTACAATGAGCAGTTCTTC.

The chain carries TRBV28 and TRBJ2-3; D perhaps matches TRBD2 (6 bases). The length of the CDR3 is 14 residues. The germline gives CDR1 MDHEN, CDR2 SYDVKM. The V end lost 2 bases, the J end lost 0 bases, and 6 bases lay between the germline ends. This CDR3 is CASSLGGSTDTQYF. CDR3 in DNA: TGTGCCAGCAGTTTAGGAGGGAGCACAGATACGCAGTATTTT.

This chain uses TRBV28 with TRBJ1-2; 8 positions agree with TRBD1. From germline, CDR1 is MDHEN and CDR2 SYDVKM. The CDR3 totals 15 residues. The trim removed 2 bases at V and 8 bases at J, leaving 10 bases unmatched. The CDR3 DNA follows: TGTGCCAGCAGTTTAGGGGGCCAGGGGGCGGGCGGCTACACCTTC. The encoded protein is CASSLGGQGAGGYTF.

The rearrangement joins TRBV9 to TRBJ1-1, with D unresolved. With 1 base removed from V and 1 base from J, the gap between germline ends came to 5 bases. This CDR3 is built from 13 residues. Germline values: CDR1 SGDLS, CDR2 YYNGEE. The DNA for the CDR3 is TGTGCCAGCAGCGTAATGGGGAACACTGAAGCTTTCTTT. Protein product: CASSVMGNTEAFF.

The chain is built from TRBV5-1 and TRBJ2-1; 7 bases align to TRBD1. CDR1 and CDR2 (germline): SGHRS, YFSETQ. J was trimmed by 4 bases and V by 5 bases; bases with no gene match: 3. This CDR3 has 13 residues. CDR3 in DNA: TGCGCCAGCAGGGACAGGACGTACAATGAGCAGTTCTTC. The encoded protein is CASRDRTYNEQFF.

The chain employs TRBV5-5 and TRBJ1-2; 8 nucleotides line up with TRBD1. Trimming removed 4 bases from V and 3 bases from J; junction bases left unmatched: 2. The CDR3 is 13 residues long. CDR1 and CDR2 (germline): SGHKS, YYEKEE (reference sequence). The chain's CDR3 is CASSVQGDYGYTF. DNA of the CDR3: TGTGCCAGCAGCGTACAGGGGGACTATGGCTACACCTTC.